This record covers a single T cell receptor (beta chain). Antigen specificity is unknown. The germline gives CDR1 SNHLY, CDR2 FYNNEI. The CDR3 is 19 residues long. V trimming: 3 bases; J trimming: 2 bases; junction bases outside the gene matches: 11. CD45RO negativity and positive selection for CCR7 defined naive CD8 cells, a population that excluded terminally differentiated effector memory CD45RA+ cells. Per the original data handling: ImmunoSEQ output lacked quality scores and full-length reads, limiting matched filtering. The data were produced by immunoSEQ multiplex PCR, yet TCRdb's version contains in-frame clones alone and is incomplete. V, J and clone size reflect that table, while D and trimming were determined from the DNA. This repertoire shows about 2 million clones, around 96% found once; its top ten account for 0.85% to 1.3%. The data derive from a study of shared clonotypes between healthy human individuals. Findings of the study overall: Rarefaction showed that sequencing of sorted subsets was incomplete (despite large depth).

This sequence joins TRBV2 and TRBJ2-6, with 9 bases lining up with TRBD1. The TCR originated in a man between 18 and 29 years old in good health. Sample: naive CD8+ T cells sorted from blood. CDR3 sequence reads: CASSDMLTGTGPGANVLTF. As DNA, the CDR3 is TGTGCCAGCAGTGACATGCTAACCGGGACAGGGCCTGGGGCCAACGTCCTGACTTTC.